This TCR beta chain was observed in a study of cytomegalovirus exposure and HLA in healthy donors. Overall study: The 100 million to 120 million unique TCR beta sequences, from 150 million to 200 million T cells, were found by an earlier analysis. Assignment to the Caucasian-associated ancestry cluster applied to approximately 80% of the approximately 400 genotyped donors. Study-wide findings and caveats: Later analysis suggested most CMV-associated TCR beta chains were HLA-restricted. Reports credit the classifier with highly specific, highly sensitive diagnosis of cytomegalovirus status.

PCR employed 60 Vbeta and 13 Jbeta primers. The data were produced by immunoSEQ multiplex PCR, yet TCRdb's version contains in-frame clones alone and is incomplete. The data show fewer than 85,000 clones, about 78% seen once. This clone appeared many times. Its antigen is not identified. This receptor was taken from a woman aged 40 to 49 in good health and CMV-seropositive. Sequences were obtained from PBMCs.

The DNA for the CDR3 is TGTGCCAGCAGTGCCCAACAGGGGGCTTATAATGGCTACACCTTC. Translation gives CASSAQQGAYNGYTF. The chain recombines TRBV6-6 with TRBJ1-2; 9 bases align to TRBD1. Germline CDR1 reads MNHNY; CDR2 reads SVGAGI (reference sequence). Germline trimming cut 5 bases from V and 6 bases from J; bases unmatched to any gene: 10. The CDR3 totals 15 residues.